The 26 T cell receptor beta chains given below trace back to one sample, sequenced in a study. TCRdb redid the calling of the 5' RACE reads with MiXCR, one entry per CDR3 protein. The repertoire holds about 57,000 distinct CDR3 sequences, with 26% as singletons. Tregs were sorted as CD4+CD25+CD127-/low cells. Sequenced input: tumor-infiltrating Tregs sorted from the breast tumor. These TCRs come from a female donor with breast cancer.

This clonotype appeared many times. CDR3 bases: TGTGCCATCAGTGGTGGACAGGGGCTGTTTTTT. Amino acid sequence: CAISGGQGLFF. The V and J genes are TRBV10-3 and TRBJ1-4; 9 bases map to TRBD1. The length of the CDR3 is 11 residues. The V gene's germline CDR1 is ENHRY and CDR2 SYGVKD. The V gene end was trimmed by 4 bases and the J gene end by 14 bases; junction bases not matched to a gene: 2.

In regard to this clonotype: In this CDR3 the conserved last residue, phenylalanine or tryptophan, is missing, so a read error is likely. The V and J genes are TRBV7-9 and TRBJ1-1, with no clear D. This CDR3 spans 14 amino acids. The V gene's germline CDR1 is SEHNR and CDR2 FQNEAQ (reference sequence). V lost 2 bases and J 1 base, leaving 8 bases between the germline ends. The CDR3 DNA sequence: TGTGCCAGCAGCTTAAGAACAGCGAACACTGAAGCTTTCTAT. This sequence encodes CASSLRTANTEAFY.

The rearrangement uses TRBV29-1 and TRBJ2-1; D may be TRBD2 (5 bases). Per the germline V gene, CDR1 is SQVTM and CDR2 is ANQGSEA. The CDR3 loop spans 12 amino acids. The CDR3 sequence: CGAALSYNEQFF. CDR3 DNA sequence: TGCGGAGCGGCCCTCTCCTACAATGAGCAGTTCTTC.

This clonotype was picked up many times. V gene TRBV18 combines with J gene TRBJ1-5; D gene uncertain. This CDR3 region has 14 residues. CDR1 KGHSH and CDR2 LQKENI come from the germline V gene. Trimming shortened V by 2 bases and J by 3 bases, and 8 bases separated the two germline ends. This CDR3 reads CASSPGRVNQPQHF. The DNA of the CDR3 is TGTGCCAGCTCACCAGGACGGGTCAATCAGCCCCAGCATTTT.

A few counts support this clonotype. This chain uses TRBV6-1 with TRBJ2-1; D tentatively reads TRBD1 or TRBD2 (5 bases each). The ends were cut back, 10 bases at V and 2 bases at J, with 15 bases in the middle. The CDR3 consists of 14 residues. CDR1 MNHNS and CDR2 SASEGT come from the germline V gene. CDR3 sequence (DNA): TGTGCCACCGGGGCTACGGAAACCTACAATGAGCAGTTCTTC. Translating it yields CATGATETYNEQFF.

This clonotype showed up just a few times. The J gene is TRBJ2-3, the V gene TRBV5-1; TRBD2 aligns across 9 bases. The length of the CDR3 is 17 residues. Trimming took 3 bases from V and 5 from J; bases not matched to a gene: 13. Germline-derived CDR1 and CDR2 are SGHRS and YFSETQ. The CDR3 spells CASSSGGTSGFGDTQYF. For the CDR3, the DNA is TGCGCCAGCAGCTCCGGTGGCACTAGCGGGTTCGGAGATACGCAGTATTTT.

The chain's CDR3 is CASTPGTGVFQPQHF. Here the CDR3 DNA reads TGTGCCAGCACCCCTGGGACAGGGGTTTTTCAGCCCCAGCATTTT. The chain carries TRBV6-1 and TRBJ1-5; 10 positions agree with TRBD1. V shed 7 bases and J 6 bases; nucleotides not matched to a gene: 9. The germline CDR1 and CDR2 sequences are MNHNS and SASEGT. The CDR3 extends over 15 amino acids.

Ten or more counts support this clonotype. J is TRBJ2-7 and V is TRBV6-5; 9 bases fit TRBD1. V trimming: 6 bases; J trimming: 3 bases; junction bases outside the gene matches: 12. Looked up from germline, CDR1 is MNHEY and CDR2 is SVGAGI. The CDR3 has 16 amino acids. Written as DNA, the CDR3 is TGTGCCAGCAGATACCAACCCGGGACAGGGTTCTACGAGCAGTACTTC. Protein: CASRYQPGTGFYEQYF.

This clonotype was found once. A single base separates this from a much larger clone, so it may be a read error. The chain employs TRBV7-2 and TRBJ2-2, with a possible D match to TRBD2 (6 bases). Germline V lookup: CDR1 SGHTA, CDR2 FQGNSA. This CDR3 spans 14 amino acids. Here the CDR3 reads CASSPSVNTGELSF. The CDR3 nucleotides read TGTGCCAGCAGTCCTAGCGTTAACACCGGGGAGCTGTCTTTT.

This clonotype has just a few counts. The rearrangement links TRBV6-6 to TRBJ1-1; D is possibly TRBD1 (6 bases). The germline V gene has CDR1 MNHNY and CDR2 SVGAGI (reference sequence). Trimming pared 6 bases from V and 1 base from J, leaving 18 bases between. The CDR3 loop spans 16 amino acids. DNA of the CDR3: TGTGCCAGCAGCCCCCAGCTGACAGGCTCGAACACTGAAGCTTTCTTT. Residues: CASSPQLTGSNTEAFF.

This clonotype was observed a few times. The gene calls are TRBV2 and TRBJ1-1, with D maybe TRBD1 (5 bases). The germline CDR1 and CDR2 sequences are SNHLY and FYNNEI. The CDR3 loop spans 12 amino acids. V lost 6 bases to trimming and J lost 5 bases, with 10 bases between them. The CDR3: CASRGGMTEAFF. The CDR3 DNA reads TGTGCCAGCAGGGGGGGGATGACTGAAGCTTTCTTT.

The chain couples TRBV12-3 or TRBV12-4 to TRBJ1-5; D is undetermined. V gave up 6 bases and J gave up 2 bases, with 11 bases separating them. There are 14 residues in the CDR3. The CDR3 nucleotides are TGTGCCAGCAGGTTCGGGGTAGGCAATCAGCCCCAGCATTTT. The encoded protein is CASRFGVGNQPQHF.

This clonotype occurred many times. The CDR3 nucleotides read TGTGCCAGCAGCCATAGCGGGAGCAGTACCGGGGAGCTGTTTTTT. As protein: CASSHSGSSTGELFF. J is TRBJ2-2 and V is TRBV6-2 or TRBV6-3; 9 positions match TRBD2. Unmatched junction bases numbered 7, after V lost 6 bases and J lost 5 bases. This CDR3 is 15 amino acids long. Germline values: CDR1 MNHEY, CDR2 SVGEGT.

This chain connects TRBV7-9 to TRBJ2-3, with 8 positions matching TRBD2. CDR3 length equals 14 residues. CDR1 and CDR2 (germline): SEHNR, FQNEAQ (reference sequence). V was clipped by 5 bases and J by 0 bases; unmatched bases: 1. CDR3 region: CASSPSGSTDTQYF. In DNA, the CDR3 is TGTGCCAGCAGCCCTAGCGGGAGCACAGATACGCAGTATTTT.

This clonotype appeared a few times. The chain recombines TRBV6-5 with TRBJ2-1, with D maybe TRBD1 (5 bases). This CDR3 is 13 amino acids long. Germline V gene sequence: CDR1 MNHEY, CDR2 SVGAGI. V was pared by 0 bases and J by 6 bases, with 6 bases between. CDR3 in amino acids: CASSYSDINEQFF. CDR3 nucleotide sequence: TGTGCCAGCAGTTACTCGGACATCAATGAGCAGTTCTTC.

The V gene is TRBV11-3, the J gene TRBJ2-2; possible D gene TRBD1, 6 bases. Germline V gives CDR1 SGHNT, CDR2 YENEEA. Trimming removed 1 base from V and 1 base from J, with 16 bases in between. The CDR3 has 18 residues. CDR3 nucleotide sequence: TGTGCCAGCAGCTTAGGTCGGCTGGACAGTGAGAACACCGGGGAGCTGTTTTTT. Amino acid sequence: CASSLGRLDSENTGELFF. Full variable domain (missing parts from reference TRBV11-3 and TRBJ2-2): EAGVVQSPRYKIIEKKQPVAFWCNPISGHNTLYWYLQNLGQGPELLIRYENEEAVDDSQLPKDRFSAERLKGVDSTLKIQPAELGDSAVYLCASSLGRLDSENTGELFFGEGSRLTVL.

The chain recombines TRBV27 with TRBJ2-1; TRBD1 is a possible D gene (6 bases). Trimming left V 5 bases short and J 4 bases short, with 9 bases between. The CDR3 extends over 13 amino acids. Germline values: CDR1 MNHEY, CDR2 SMNVEV (reference sequence). The CDR3 nucleotides are TGTGCCAGCAGTAAAACAGGGTACAATGAGCAGTTCTTC. Amino acids: CASSKTGYNEQFF.

The chain joins TRBV6-1 to TRBJ2-1; 8 nucleotides agree with TRBD2. Losses at the gene ends were 1 base for V and 3 bases for J; bases not matched to a gene: 2. The CDR3 has 15 residues. Germline loops: CDR1 MNHNS, CDR2 SASEGT. The CDR3 here is CASSEGLASYNEQFF. CDR3 bases: TGTGCCAGCAGTGAAGGACTAGCGAGCTACAATGAGCAGTTCTTC.

The J gene is TRBJ1-2, the V gene TRBV28, with D uncertain. CDR1 and CDR2 (germline): MDHEN, SYDVKM. Trimming removed 6 bases from V and 3 bases from J, with 8 bases in between. CDR3 length: 12 residues. CDR3: CASSYKDYGYTF. The CDR3 bases are TGTGCCAGCAGCTATAAAGACTATGGCTACACCTTC.

Remarks on this clonotype: One base away lies a much larger clone, so this may be a sequencing read error. The gene calls are TRBV28 and TRBJ2-7; 12 nucleotides align to TRBD2. This CDR3 has 15 amino acids. Looked up from germline, CDR1 is MDHEN and CDR2 is SYDVKM. V was pared by 5 bases and J by 9 bases, with 11 bases of the junction left unmatched. CDR3 DNA: TGTGCCAGCAGTCGCCTGACTAGCGGGAGAAGCGTGCAGTACTTC. Protein product: CASSRLTSGRSVQYF. Supplemented by reference TRBV28 and TRBJ2-7, the full variable domain reads DVKVTQSSRYLVKRTGEKVFLECVQDMDHENMFWYRQDPGLGLRLIYFSYDVKMKEKGDIPEGYSVSREKKERFSLILESASTNQTSMYLCASSRLTSGRSVQYFGPGTRLTVT.

This clonotype was detected only a few times. The V call is TRBV6-1, the J call TRBJ2-2; D possibly matches TRBD1 or TRBD2 (5 bases each). In germline, CDR1 is MNHNS, CDR2 SASEGT. The germline V and J ends were trimmed by 2 bases and 0 bases, with 16 bases remaining between them. The CDR3 contains 18 residues. For the CDR3, the DNA is TGTGCCAGCAGTGAAAAGTTAAGAGGGACCCCGAACACCGGGGAGCTGTTTTTT. Translated: CASSEKLRGTPNTGELFF.

V is TRBV7-8 and J is TRBJ2-1, with D unresolved. The CDR3 covers 15 residues. V lost 5 bases to trimming and J lost 8 bases, with 19 bases between them. In germline, CDR1 is SGHVS, CDR2 FQNEAQ. CDR3 in DNA: TGTGCCAGCAGCCCTGAAGGTATGGGGTACGATGAGCAGTTCTTC. Translating it yields CASSPEGMGYDEQFF.

This clonotype was observed a single time. A clone one base away is much larger, so this may be a read error. V and J are TRBV29-1 and TRBJ2-7; 8 bases line up with TRBD1. This CDR3 comprises 14 residues. The V segment lost 3 bases and the J segment 8 bases; nucleotides outside the gene matches: 12. Per the germline V gene, CDR1 is SQVTM and CDR2 is ANQGSEA. The CDR3 sequence: CSVDGGTGKYKQYF. The CDR3 coding sequence is TGCAGCGTTGACGGAGGGACAGGAAAATACAAGCAGTACTTC.

The chain has TRBV6-1 and TRBJ2-1; weak D call: TRBD2 (7 bases). This CDR3 comprises 14 residues. In germline, CDR1 is MNHNS, CDR2 SASEGT. Trimming shortened V by 3 bases and J by 9 bases, and 15 bases separated the two germline ends. The CDR3 nucleotides are TGTGCCAGCAGTGAGATAGGGGGGGGTAGTGAGCAGTTCTTC. The encoded protein is CASSEIGGGSEQFF.

This clonotype was counted many times. V and J are TRBV7-2 and TRBJ2-3; 10 bases are a match to TRBD2. CDR1 and CDR2 from the germline V gene are SGHTA and FQGNSA. The J segment lost 5 bases and the V segment lost 1 base, leaving 0 bases of the junction unmatched. The length of the CDR3 is 14 residues. The CDR3 loop reads CASSLVAGGDTQYF. DNA of the CDR3: TGTGCCAGCAGCTTAGTAGCGGGAGGAGATACGCAGTATTTT.

This clonotype was recorded a few times. The chain carries TRBV25-1 and TRBJ1-6; D possibly corresponds to TRBD1 (5 bases). V gave up 3 bases and J gave up 7 bases, with 16 bases separating them. The CDR3 has 16 amino acids. The germline V gene encodes CDR1 MGHDK and CDR2 SYGVNS. CDR3 amino acids: CASSDHRAGMNSPLHF. The CDR3 coding sequence is TGTGCCAGCAGTGATCACAGAGCAGGGATGAATTCACCCCTCCACTTT.